The T cell receptor beta chain described here comes from a study of shared clonotypes between healthy human individuals. Study observations and caveats: Sequencing depth was expected to affect clonotype sharing among donors.

Notes on this clone: Its specificity is not known.

The CDR3 has 14 residues. With 8 bases removed from V and 2 bases from J, the gap between germline ends came to 17 bases. Germline values: CDR1 SQVTM, CDR2 ANQGSEA. In the naive CD8 group, cells lacked CD45RO and were positively selected for CCR7, so terminally differentiated effector memory CD45RA+ cells were left out. Generated by immunoSEQ multiplex PCR, the TCRdb table keeps only in-frame clones and is missing some. The sample gives about 580,000 clones, roughly 98% of which show up once; 0.3% to 0.35% is in the top ten. This rearrangement joins TRBV29-1 to TRBJ2-3; weak D call: TRBD2 (5 bases). The source of this sequence is a man aged 30 to 39 in good health. The sequenced sample consisted of naive CD8+ T cells sorted from blood. The CDR3 loop reads CSLGGFEITDTQYF. The CDR3 DNA follows: TGCAGCCTGGGCGGGTTCGAGATCACAGATACGCAGTATTTT.